A selection of T cell receptor beta chains follows, all from one sample in a study of blood T cell repertoires in COVID-19. Data came from immunoSEQ multiplex PCR; TCRdb stores just in-frame clones and leaves some out. The table lists fewer than 300,000 clones, about four fifths of them singletons. The sequenced material came from peripheral blood. These receptors all come from a woman aged 45 to 65 who had recovered from COVID-19. Both conserved end residues are part of each CDR3. The D gene is left open where the match is weak. Rows give clone size only sometimes, using once, few, many, or a class for an expanded clone.

size	D	V	J	CDR3	DNA
.	TRBD2	TRBV5-1	TRBJ2-1	CASSISGRYNEQFF	TGCGCCAGCAGCATTAGCGGGAGATACAATGAGCAGTTCTTC
.	TRBD1	TRBV7-2	TRBJ2-7	CASSPTGGVYEQYF	TGTGCCAGCAGCCCGACAGGGGGCGTTTACGAGCAGTACTTC
once	TRBD2	TRBV4-2	TRBJ2-3	CASSQEGVTPSGTDTQYF	TGTGCCAGCAGCCAAGAAGGGGTTACGCCTAGCGGGACGGATACGCAGTATTTT
.	.	TRBV19	TRBJ1-2	CASSRQENYGYTF	TGTGCCAGTAGTCGACAGGAAAATTATGGCTACACCTTC
.	TRBD2	TRBV19	TRBJ2-3	CASSMVLAGTDTQYF	TGTGCCAGTAGTATGGTCCTAGCGGGGACAGATACGCAGTATTTT
.	.	TRBV28	TRBJ1-5	CASSLHSNQPQHF	TGTGCCAGCAGTTTACATAGCAATCAGCCCCAGCATTTT
.	TRBD1	TRBV3-1/TRBV3-2	TRBJ2-3	CASAPGTGADTQYF	TGTGCCAGCGCCCCCGGGACAGGGGCAGATACGCAGTATTTT
.	.	TRBV9	TRBJ2-3	CASSAVSLGTDTQYF	TGTGCCAGCAGCGCGGTTAGTTTGGGCACAGATACGCAGTATTTT
.	TRBD2	TRBV5-4	TRBJ2-7	CASSPTSGVYEQYF	TGTGCCAGCAGCCCGACTAGCGGGGTTTACGAGCAGTACTTC
.	.	TRBV19	TRBJ2-2	CASSPMLDVGELFF	TGTGCCAGTTCTCCAATGCTAGATGTGGGGGAGCTGTTTTTT
.	TRBD1	TRBV19	TRBJ1-3	CASSWLRTGQSSGNTIYF	TGTGCCAGTAGCTGGTTACGGACAGGGCAAAGCTCTGGAAACACCATATATTTT
.	.	TRBV5-4	TRBJ2-7	CASSLDLGSSYEQYF	TGTGCCAGCAGCTTGGACTTGGGGAGCTCCTACGAGCAGTACTTC
.	TRBD1	TRBV3-1/TRBV3-2	TRBJ2-7	CASSRGQGRSYEQYF	TGTGCCAGCAGCCGCGGACAGGGGCGATCCTACGAGCAGTACTTC